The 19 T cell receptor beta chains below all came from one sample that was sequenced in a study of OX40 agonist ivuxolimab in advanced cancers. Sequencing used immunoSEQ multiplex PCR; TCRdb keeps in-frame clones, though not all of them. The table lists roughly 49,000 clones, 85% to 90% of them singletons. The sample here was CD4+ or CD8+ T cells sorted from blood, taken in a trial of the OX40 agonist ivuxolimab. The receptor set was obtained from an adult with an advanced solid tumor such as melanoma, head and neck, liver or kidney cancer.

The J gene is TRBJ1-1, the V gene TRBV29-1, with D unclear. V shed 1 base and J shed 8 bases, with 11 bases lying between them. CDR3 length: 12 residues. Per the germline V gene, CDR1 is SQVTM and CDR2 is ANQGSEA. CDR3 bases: TGCAGCGTTGAAGGTACGGTGGCAGAAGCTTTCTTT. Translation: CSVEGTVAEAFF.

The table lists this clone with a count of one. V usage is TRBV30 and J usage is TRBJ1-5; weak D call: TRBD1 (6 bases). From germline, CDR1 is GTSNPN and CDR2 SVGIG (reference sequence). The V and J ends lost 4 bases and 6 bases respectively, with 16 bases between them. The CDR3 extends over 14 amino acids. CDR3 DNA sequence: TGTGCCTGGACGTTGAGGGGGGCCGGTCAGCCCCAGCATTTT. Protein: CAWTLRGAGQPQHF.

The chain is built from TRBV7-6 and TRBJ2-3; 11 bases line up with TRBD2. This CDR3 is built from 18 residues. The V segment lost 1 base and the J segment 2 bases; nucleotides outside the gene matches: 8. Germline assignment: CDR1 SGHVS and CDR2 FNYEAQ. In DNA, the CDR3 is TGTGCCAGCAGCTTAGTAGTCAGACTAGCGGGGAACACAGATACGCAGTATTTT. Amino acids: CASSLVVRLAGNTDTQYF.

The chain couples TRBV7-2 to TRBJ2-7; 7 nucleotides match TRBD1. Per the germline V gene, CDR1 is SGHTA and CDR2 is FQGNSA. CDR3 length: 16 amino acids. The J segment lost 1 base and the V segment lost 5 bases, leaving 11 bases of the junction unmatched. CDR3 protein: CASSTTIPGQSYEQYF. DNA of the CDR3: TGTGCCAGCAGCACGACGATACCGGGACAGTCCTACGAGCAGTACTTC.

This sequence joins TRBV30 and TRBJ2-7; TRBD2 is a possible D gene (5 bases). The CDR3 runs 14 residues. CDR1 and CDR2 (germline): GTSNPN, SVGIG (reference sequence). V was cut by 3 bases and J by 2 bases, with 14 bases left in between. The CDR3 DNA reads TGTGCCTGGAGCCCACTAGGATCACCCTACGAGCAGTACTTC. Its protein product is CAWSPLGSPYEQYF. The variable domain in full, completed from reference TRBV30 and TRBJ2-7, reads SQTIHQWPATLVQPVGSPLSLECTVEGTSNPNLYWYRQAAGRGLQLLFYSVGIGQISSEVPQNLSASRPQDRQFILSSKKLLLSDSGFYLCAWSPLGSPYEQYFGPGTRLTVT.

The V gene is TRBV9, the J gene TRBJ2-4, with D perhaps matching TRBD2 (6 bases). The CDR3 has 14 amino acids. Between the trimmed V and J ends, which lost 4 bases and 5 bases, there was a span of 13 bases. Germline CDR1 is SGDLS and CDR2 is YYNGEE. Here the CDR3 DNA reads TGTGCCAGCAGCCTCGGAGGGGACCAAAACATTCAGTACTTC. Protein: CASSLGGDQNIQYF. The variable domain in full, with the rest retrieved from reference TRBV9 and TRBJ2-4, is DSGVTQTPKHLITATGQRVTLRCSPRSGDLSVYWYQQSLDQGLQFLIQYYNGEERAKGNILERFSAQQFPDLHSELNLSSLELGDSALYFCASSLGGDQNIQYFGAGTRLSVL.

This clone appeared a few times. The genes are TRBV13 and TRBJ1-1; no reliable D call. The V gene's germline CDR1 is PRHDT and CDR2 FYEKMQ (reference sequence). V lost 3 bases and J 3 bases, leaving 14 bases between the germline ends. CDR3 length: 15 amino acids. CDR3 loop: CASSFTSGGDTEAFF. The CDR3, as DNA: TGTGCCAGCAGCTTTACGTCGGGTGGGGACACTGAAGCTTTCTTT.

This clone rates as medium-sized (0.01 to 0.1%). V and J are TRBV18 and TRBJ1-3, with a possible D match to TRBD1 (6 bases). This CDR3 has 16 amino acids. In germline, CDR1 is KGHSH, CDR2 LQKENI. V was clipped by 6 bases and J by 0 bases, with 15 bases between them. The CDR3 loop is CASSRDISRSGNTIYF. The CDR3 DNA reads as TGTGCCAGCTCCAGGGACATTTCGCGCTCTGGAAACACCATATATTTT.

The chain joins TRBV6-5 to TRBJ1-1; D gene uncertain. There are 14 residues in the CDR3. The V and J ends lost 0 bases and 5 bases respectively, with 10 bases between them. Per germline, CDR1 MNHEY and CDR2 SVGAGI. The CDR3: CASSYSLVGTEAFF. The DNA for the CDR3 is TGTGCCAGCAGTTACTCTCTCGTGGGGACTGAAGCTTTCTTT.

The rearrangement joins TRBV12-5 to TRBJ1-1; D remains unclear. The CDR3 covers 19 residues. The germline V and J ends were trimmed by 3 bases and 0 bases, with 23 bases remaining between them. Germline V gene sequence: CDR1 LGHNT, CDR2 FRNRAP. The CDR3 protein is CASGFFLPRSTGLNTEAFF. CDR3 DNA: TGTGCTAGTGGTTTTTTTCTCCCACGCTCCACGGGATTGAACACTGAAGCTTTCTTT.

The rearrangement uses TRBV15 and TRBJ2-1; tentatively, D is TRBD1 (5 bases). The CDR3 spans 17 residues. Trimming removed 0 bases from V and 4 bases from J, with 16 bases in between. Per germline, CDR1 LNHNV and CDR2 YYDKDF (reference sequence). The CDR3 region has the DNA TGTGCCACCAGCAGAGATCTCGGGCAGGGAAGATACAATGAGCAGTTCTTC. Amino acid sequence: CATSRDLGQGRYNEQFF.

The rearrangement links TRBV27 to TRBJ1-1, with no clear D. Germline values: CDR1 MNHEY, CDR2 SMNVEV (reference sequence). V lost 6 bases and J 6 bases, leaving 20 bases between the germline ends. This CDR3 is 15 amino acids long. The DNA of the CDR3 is TGTGCCAGCAGGACCAAATCGGGGTATCGCGCTGAAGCTTTCTTT. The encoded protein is CASRTKSGYRAEAFF.

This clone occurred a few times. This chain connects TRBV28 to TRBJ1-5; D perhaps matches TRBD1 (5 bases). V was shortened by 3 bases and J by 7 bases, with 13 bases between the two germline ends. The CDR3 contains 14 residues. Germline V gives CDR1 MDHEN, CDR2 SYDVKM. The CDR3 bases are TGTGCCAGCAGTTTGGGGCGAGCCAGACAGCCCCAGCATTTT. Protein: CASSLGRARQPQHF.

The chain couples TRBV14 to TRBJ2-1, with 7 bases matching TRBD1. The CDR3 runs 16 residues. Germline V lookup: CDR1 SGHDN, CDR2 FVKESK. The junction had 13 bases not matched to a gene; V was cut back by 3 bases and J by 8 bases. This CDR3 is CASSQYRGFEWDEQFF. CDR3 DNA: TGTGCCAGCAGCCAGTACAGGGGCTTTGAGTGGGATGAGCAGTTCTTC.

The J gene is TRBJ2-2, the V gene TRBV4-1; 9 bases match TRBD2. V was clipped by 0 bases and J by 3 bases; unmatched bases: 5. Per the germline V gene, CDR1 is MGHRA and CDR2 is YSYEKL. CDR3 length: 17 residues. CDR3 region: CASSQEGTSPYTGELFF. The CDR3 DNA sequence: TGCGCCAGCAGCCAAGAGGGGACTAGCCCCTACACCGGGGAGCTGTTTTTT.

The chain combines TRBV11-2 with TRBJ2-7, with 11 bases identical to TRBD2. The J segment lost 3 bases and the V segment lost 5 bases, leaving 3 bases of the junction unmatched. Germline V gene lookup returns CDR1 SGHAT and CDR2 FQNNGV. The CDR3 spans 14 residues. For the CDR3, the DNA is TGTGCCAGCAGCCTAGCGGGGGGAAACTACGAGCAGTACTTC. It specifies CASSLAGGNYEQYF.

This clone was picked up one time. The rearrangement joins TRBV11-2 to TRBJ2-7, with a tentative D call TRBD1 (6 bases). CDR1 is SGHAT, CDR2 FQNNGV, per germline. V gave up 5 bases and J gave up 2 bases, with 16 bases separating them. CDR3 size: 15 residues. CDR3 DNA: TGTGCCAGCAGCCCCATGACAGGCCTACCCTACGAGCAGTACTTC. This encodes CASSPMTGLPYEQYF.

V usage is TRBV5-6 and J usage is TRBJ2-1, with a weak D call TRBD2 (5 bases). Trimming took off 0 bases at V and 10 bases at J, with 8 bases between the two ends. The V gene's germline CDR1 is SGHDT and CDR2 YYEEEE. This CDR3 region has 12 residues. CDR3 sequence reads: CASSLEAGEQFF. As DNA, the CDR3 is TGTGCCAGCAGCTTGGAGGCGGGCGAGCAGTTCTTC.

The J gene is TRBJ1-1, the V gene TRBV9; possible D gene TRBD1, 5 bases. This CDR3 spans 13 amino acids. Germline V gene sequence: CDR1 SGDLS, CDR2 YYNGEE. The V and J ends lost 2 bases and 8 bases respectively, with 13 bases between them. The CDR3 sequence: CASSVPGLTEAFF. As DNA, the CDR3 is TGTGCCAGCAGCGTTCCAGGGTTGACCGAAGCTTTCTTT.